One and the same sample provided the 11 T cell receptor beta chains below, sequenced in a study of Graves' ophthalmopathy and Graves' hyperthyroidism. Investigators amplified TCR beta CDR3 regions from RNA transcripts. First-round RT-PCR with HTBI primers preceded a second-round multiplex PCR. MiXCR, applied by TCRdb to the multiplex PCR reads, yields one record per CDR3 protein. This table has hundreds of thousands of distinct CDR3 sequences, about 21% appearing once. Sequenced material: peripheral blood. These receptors all stem from a woman between 18 and 30 years old with stable Graves' hyperthyroidism.

This clonotype showed up many times. The chain is built from TRBV6-5 and TRBJ2-5; 9 bases are a match to TRBD1. The germline V gene encodes CDR1 MNHEY and CDR2 SVGAGI. After removal of 5 bases from V and 5 bases from J, the junction contained 12 bases not matched to a gene. The CDR3 has 16 residues. The CDR3 is CASSHRPGTGWETQYF. The CDR3 DNA reads TGTGCCAGCAGTCACCGGCCCGGGACAGGGTGGGAGACCCAGTACTTC.

In DNA, the CDR3 is TGTGCCAGCTCACCAGACTGGGGGAATACCTACGAGCAGTACTTC. It codes for CASSPDWGNTYEQYF. This chain links TRBV18 with TRBJ2-7; possibly TRBD1 or TRBD2 for D (5 bases each). V lost 2 bases, J lost 2 bases, and 13 bases lay in between. CDR3 length: 15 residues. CDR1 and CDR2 from the germline V gene are KGHSH and LQKENI.

This clonotype was counted at least ten times. The CDR3 sequence: CASSPPGRATYEQYF. The CDR3 DNA reads TGTGCCAGCAGTCCGCCCGGGCGGGCTACCTACGAGCAGTACTTC. The chain is built from TRBV12-3 or TRBV12-4 and TRBJ2-7; TRBD2 is a possible D gene (5 bases). This CDR3 contains 15 residues. V shed 5 bases and J shed 2 bases, with 16 bases lying between them.

This clonotype was recorded many times. The chain uses TRBV12-3 or TRBV12-4 and TRBJ2-7; D perhaps matches TRBD2 (6 bases). V shed 5 bases and J shed 2 bases, with 13 bases lying between them. The CDR3 is 14 residues long. CDR3 sequence (DNA): TGTGCCAGCAGTGGGGGGAGTGGAACCTACGAGCAGTACTTC. This translates into CASSGGSGTYEQYF.

This clonotype was counted many times. V is TRBV19 and J is TRBJ1-5; unclear D gene. Trimming cost V 3 bases and J 6 bases, with 15 bases left between them. Germline CDR1 reads LNHDA; CDR2 reads SQIVND (reference sequence). The CDR3 loop spans 15 amino acids. CDR3 nucleotides: TGTGCCAGTAGTATCGTCATTTCCACAACTCAGCCCCAGCATTTT. Its translation: CASSIVISTTQPQHF.

The chain joins TRBV4-1 to TRBJ2-5; D gene uncertain. The CDR3 contains 16 residues. The germline gives CDR1 MGHRA, CDR2 YSYEKL. The germline V and J ends were trimmed by 1 base and 3 bases, with 15 bases remaining between them. This CDR3 is CASSQVFGSRKETQYF. The CDR3 bases are TGCGCCAGCAGCCAAGTTTTTGGTTCTAGAAAAGAGACCCAGTACTTC.

This clonotype is termed medium-sized. This chain connects TRBV12-3 or TRBV12-4 to TRBJ1-1, with 9 bases identical to TRBD1. The CDR3 has 15 amino acids. The junction had 9 bases not matched to a gene; V was cut back by 6 bases and J by 4 bases. The CDR3 protein is CASRGTGTWVTEAFF. As DNA, the CDR3 is TGTGCCAGCAGGGGGACAGGGACATGGGTCACTGAAGCTTTCTTT.

There are many counts of this clonotype. This chain connects TRBV20-1 to TRBJ2-5; tentative D call: TRBD2 (5 bases). V shed 2 bases and J shed 5 bases, with 15 bases lying between them. The CDR3 totals 14 residues. Germline CDR1 and CDR2: DFQATT and SNEGSKA (reference sequence). The CDR3 loop reads CSARRPSPQETQYF. The CDR3 DNA reads as TGCAGTGCTAGAAGGCCTAGCCCCCAGGAGACCCAGTACTTC.

This clonotype occurred many times. This chain connects TRBV19 to TRBJ2-5; D unclear. Germline V CDR1 and CDR2: LNHDA, SQIVND (reference sequence). With 5 bases removed from V and 3 bases from J, the gap between germline ends came to 13 bases. This CDR3 is built from 14 residues. For the CDR3, the DNA is TGTGCCAGTAGTGTCGGTGGGCCAGAAGAGACCCAGTACTTC. It specifies CASSVGGPEETQYF.

The chain combines TRBV2 with TRBJ1-2; 11 bases fit TRBD1. The length of the CDR3 is 15 residues. V was clipped by 5 bases and J by 8 bases; unmatched bases: 10. Germline CDR1 SNHLY, CDR2 FYNNEI. The CDR3 loop reads CASSYPGQGESGYTF. The CDR3 DNA reads TGTGCCAGCAGTTATCCGGGACAGGGGGAGTCGGGCTACACCTTC.

This clonotype was seen ten or more times. The rearrangement joins TRBV11-2 to TRBJ2-5; possible D gene TRBD2, 5 bases. The CDR3 is 15 amino acids. V lost 5 bases to trimming and J lost 4 bases, with 17 bases between them. Germline assignment: CDR1 SGHAT and CDR2 FQNNGV. In nucleotides, the CDR3 is TGTGCCAGCAGCCCGGGGTCCCGGGTTTTAGAGACCCAGTACTTC. It yields the protein CASSPGSRVLETQYF.